This T cell receptor beta chain was captured in a study of blood T cells in healthy people across ages. Study results and limitations: It was not possible, with unsorted PBMCs, to conclusively compare naive and antigen-experienced cells. The recorded TCR beta diversity per million T cells decreased in a roughly linear manner with age.

V was shortened by 0 bases and J by 4 bases, with 16 bases between the two germline ends. Germline V gene sequence: CDR1 SGHRS, CDR2 YFSETQ. The CDR3 runs to 16 residues. A sample-barcoded 5' primer and a J-beta primer mix were used in a second PCR of roughly 7 to 12 cycles. TCRdb itself ran the 5' RACE reads through MiXCR, one entry per CDR3 protein. This table holds 700,000 to 900,000 distinct CDR3 sequences, roughly 26% found once. In regard to this clonotype: Its antigen is not known.

This sample was also put to use in a study of T cells of mothers and their children. That report adds: Over 8.5 million reads per mother and about 3 million per child were obtained.

The sample consisted of blood. This receptor was taken from a boy aged 10-17 years in good health. The chain links TRBV5-1 to TRBJ1-2; D may be TRBD1 (5 bases). The CDR3 reads CASSLVSGSVSYGYTF. The CDR3 bases are TGCGCCAGCAGCTTGGTTTCAGGGTCGGTTTCCTATGGCTACACCTTC.